This TCR beta chain emerged from a study of vaccination effects on CD4 cells after COVID-19. Study conclusions and caveats: Late after vaccination, infection- and vaccine-induced clones showed marked clonal contraction. Cross-reactivity toward common cold coronaviruses was confined to only 1 of 255 vaccine-induced clones in healthy vaccinees.

About this clone itself: Its antigen is currently unknown.

CDR1 MNHEY and CDR2 SVGAGI come from the germline V gene. Trimming took 7 bases from V and 8 from J, leaving 11 bases between them. The CDR3 contains 11 residues. Prior to sequencing, the ViraFEST assay stimulated PBMC with viral peptide pools, which expanded the antigen-specific CD4+ T cells. Subsequent to a culture period of under twelve days, CD4+ T cells were isolated. According to the study, vaccine recipients showed no prior SARS-CoV-2 infection and negative nucleocapsid antibodies. A density of fewer than 2.5 million PBMC per well was used; these cells were cultured with 10 IU/ml IL-2 and approximately 9.4 ug/ml peptides. TCRdb keeps only in-frame clones here, not all; method: immunoSEQ multiplex PCR. The repertoire holds tens of thousands of clones, approximately 71% seen once, with 9.5% to 15% in the top ten.

The chain combines TRBV6-5 with TRBJ1-2; D unresolved. The sequences come from CD4+ T cells from PBMCs cultured with HCoV-OC43 spike peptides, collected before COVID-19 vaccination. Subset in this sample: HCoV-OC43 spike overlapping peptide pool stimulation. The clonotype was recovered from a human donor who received a COVID-19 vaccine. CDR3 sequence: CASTRAEGYTF. The CDR3 DNA follows: TGTGCCAGCACGAGGGCTGAAGGCTACACCTTC.